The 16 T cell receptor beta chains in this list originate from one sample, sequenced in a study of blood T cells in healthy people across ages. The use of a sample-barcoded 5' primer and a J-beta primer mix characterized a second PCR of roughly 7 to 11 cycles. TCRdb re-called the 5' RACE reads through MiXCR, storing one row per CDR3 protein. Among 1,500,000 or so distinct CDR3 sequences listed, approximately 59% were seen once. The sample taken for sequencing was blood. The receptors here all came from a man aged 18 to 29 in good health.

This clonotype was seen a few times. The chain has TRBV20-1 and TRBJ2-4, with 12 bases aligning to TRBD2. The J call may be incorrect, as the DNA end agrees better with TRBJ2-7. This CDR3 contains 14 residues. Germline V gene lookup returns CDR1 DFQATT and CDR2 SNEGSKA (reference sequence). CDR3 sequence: CSAVPSGRAYEQYF. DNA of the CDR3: TGCAGTGCGGTCCCTAGCGGGAGGGCCTACGAGCAGTACTTC.

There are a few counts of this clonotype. CDR3 sequence reads: CASSSLRSGAGANVLTF. The CDR3 DNA follows: TGTGCCAGCAGTTCCTTACGTTCAGGGGCTGGGGCCAACGTCCTGACTTTC. V and J are TRBV6-5 and TRBJ2-6; weak D call: TRBD1 (6 bases). Germline V gene lookup returns CDR1 MNHEY and CDR2 SVGAGI. V was trimmed by 4 bases and J by 2 bases, leaving 15 bases between them. The CDR3 length is 17 residues.

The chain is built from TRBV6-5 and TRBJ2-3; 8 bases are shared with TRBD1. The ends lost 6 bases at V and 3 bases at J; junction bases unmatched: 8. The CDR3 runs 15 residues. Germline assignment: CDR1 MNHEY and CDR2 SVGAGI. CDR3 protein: CASREWTGKTDTQYF. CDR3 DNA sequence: TGTGCCAGCAGAGAGTGGACAGGGAAGACAGATACGCAGTATTTT.

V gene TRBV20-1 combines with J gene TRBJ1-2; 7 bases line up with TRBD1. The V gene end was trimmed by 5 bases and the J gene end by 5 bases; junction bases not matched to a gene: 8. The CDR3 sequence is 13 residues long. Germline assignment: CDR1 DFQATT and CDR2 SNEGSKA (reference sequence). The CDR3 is CSASTGIGYGYTF. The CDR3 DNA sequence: TGCAGTGCTTCGACAGGGATCGGGTATGGCTACACCTTC.

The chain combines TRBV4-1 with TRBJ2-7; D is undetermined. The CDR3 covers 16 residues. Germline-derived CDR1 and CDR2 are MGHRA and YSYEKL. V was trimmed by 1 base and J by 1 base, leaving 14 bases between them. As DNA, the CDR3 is TGCGCCAGCAGCCAAGGGGCCTCAGGTAAATCCTACGAGCAGTACTTC. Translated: CASSQGASGKSYEQYF.

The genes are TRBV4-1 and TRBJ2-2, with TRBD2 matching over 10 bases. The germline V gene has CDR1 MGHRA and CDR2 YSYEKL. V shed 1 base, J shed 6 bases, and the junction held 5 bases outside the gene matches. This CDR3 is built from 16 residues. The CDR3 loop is CASSQGLAGVAGELFF. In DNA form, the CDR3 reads TGCGCCAGCAGCCAAGGGCTAGCGGGAGTGGCCGGGGAGCTGTTTTTT.

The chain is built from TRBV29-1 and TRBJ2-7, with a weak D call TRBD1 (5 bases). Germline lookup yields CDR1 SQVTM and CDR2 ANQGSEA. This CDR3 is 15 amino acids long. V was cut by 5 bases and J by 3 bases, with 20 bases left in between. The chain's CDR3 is CSVQLIFDSIYEQYF. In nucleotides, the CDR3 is TGCAGCGTTCAACTAATTTTCGACAGCATCTACGAGCAGTACTTC.

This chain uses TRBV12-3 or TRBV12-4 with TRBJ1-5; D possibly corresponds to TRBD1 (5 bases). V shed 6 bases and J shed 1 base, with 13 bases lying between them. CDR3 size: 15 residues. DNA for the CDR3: TGTGCCAGCAGGCCGACAGCCTTAAGCAATCAGCCCCAGCATTTT. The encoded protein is CASRPTALSNQPQHF.

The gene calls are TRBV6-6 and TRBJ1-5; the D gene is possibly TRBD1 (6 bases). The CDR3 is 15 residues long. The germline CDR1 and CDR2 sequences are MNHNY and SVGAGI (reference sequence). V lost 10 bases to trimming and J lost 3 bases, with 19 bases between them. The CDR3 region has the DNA TGTGCCATTAAACAGGGAGACTTGAACAATCAGCCCCAGCATTTT. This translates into CAIKQGDLNNQPQHF.

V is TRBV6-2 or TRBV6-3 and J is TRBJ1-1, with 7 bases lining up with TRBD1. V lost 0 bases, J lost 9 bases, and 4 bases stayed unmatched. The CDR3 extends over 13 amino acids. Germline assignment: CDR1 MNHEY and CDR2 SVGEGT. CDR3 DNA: TGTGCCAGCAGTTACTCGTCAGGGGGGCAAGCTTTCTTT. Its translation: CASSYSSGGQAFF.

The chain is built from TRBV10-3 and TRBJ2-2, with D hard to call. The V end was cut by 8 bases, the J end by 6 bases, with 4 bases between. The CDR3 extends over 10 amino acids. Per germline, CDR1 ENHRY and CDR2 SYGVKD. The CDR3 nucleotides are TGTGCCATCGGTTCCGGGGAGCTGTTTTTT. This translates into CAIGSGELFF.

In DNA, the CDR3 is TGTGCCAGCAGCAGACAGGGGCCGAGATACGAGCAGTACTTC. It is translated as CASSRQGPRYEQYF. The chain uses TRBV6-5 and TRBJ2-5, with TRBD1 matching 8 bases. The J call is doubtful: the DNA matches TRBJ2-7 better. This CDR3 contains 14 residues. Germline assignment: CDR1 MNHEY and CDR2 SVGAGI.

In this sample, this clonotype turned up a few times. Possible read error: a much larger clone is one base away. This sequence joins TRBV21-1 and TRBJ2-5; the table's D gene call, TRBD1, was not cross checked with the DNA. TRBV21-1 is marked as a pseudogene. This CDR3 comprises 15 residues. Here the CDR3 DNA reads TGTGCCAGCAGCAATAGGGGCGAGGGCCAAGAGACCCAGTACTTC. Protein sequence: CASSNRGEGQETQYF.

This CDR3 is CASSLQVSNQPQHF. CDR3 coding DNA: TGTGCCAGCAGTCTACAGGTTAGCAATCAGCCCCAGCATTTT. V is TRBV27 and J is TRBJ1-5, with a possible D match to TRBD1 (5 bases). The V end lost 5 bases, the J end lost 0 bases, and 8 bases lay between the germline ends. This CDR3 has 14 amino acids. Germline assignment: CDR1 MNHEY and CDR2 SMNVEV (reference sequence).

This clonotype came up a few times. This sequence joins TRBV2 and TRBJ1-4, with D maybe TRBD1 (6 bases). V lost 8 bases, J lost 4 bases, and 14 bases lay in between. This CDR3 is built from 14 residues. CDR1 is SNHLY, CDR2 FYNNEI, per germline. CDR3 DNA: TGTGCCAGCGGGCCGAGACAGGTTAATGAAAAACTGTTTTTT. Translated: CASGPRQVNEKLFF. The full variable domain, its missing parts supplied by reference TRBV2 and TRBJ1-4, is EPEVTQTPSHQVTQMGQEVILRCVPISNHLYFYWYRQILGQKVEFLVSFYNNEISEKSEIFDDQFSVERPDGSNFTLKIRSTKLEDSAMYFCASGPRQVNEKLFFGSGTQLSVL.

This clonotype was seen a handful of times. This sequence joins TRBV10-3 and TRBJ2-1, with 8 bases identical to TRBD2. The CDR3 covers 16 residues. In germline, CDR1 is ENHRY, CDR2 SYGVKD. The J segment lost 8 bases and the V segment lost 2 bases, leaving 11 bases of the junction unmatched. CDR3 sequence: CAISETGTRGGHEQFF. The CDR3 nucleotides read TGTGCCATCAGTGAGACCGGGACTAGAGGGGGACATGAGCAGTTCTTC.